This entry lists 10 T cell receptor beta chains sequenced from one sample in a study of cytomegalovirus exposure and HLA in healthy donors. Primers for the PCR totalled 60 Vbeta and 13 Jbeta. Profiled with immunoSEQ multiplex PCR; TCRdb holds only in-frame clones, not every one. Its listing shows approximately 20,000 clones. Sequencing input: PBMCs. These receptors all stem from a man between 60 and 75 years old in good health and CMV-seropositive.

CDR3 sequence reads: CASSLGLLQGGYTF. DNA of the CDR3: TGTGCCAGCAGCTTAGGGCTTCTCCAGGGAGGCTACACCTTC. The chain is built from TRBV7-2 and TRBJ1-2; a possible D gene is TRBD1 (5 bases). Germline V CDR1 and CDR2: SGHTA, FQGNSA. V lost 1 base to trimming and J lost 8 bases, with 14 bases between them. This CDR3 spans 14 amino acids.

This chain connects TRBV30 to TRBJ1-5, with 7 bases identical to TRBD1. J lost 1 base, V lost 6 bases, and 3 bases had no gene match. In germline, CDR1 is GTSNPN, CDR2 SVGIG (reference sequence). The CDR3 runs to 13 residues. CDR3 protein: CACQQGSNQPQHF. The CDR3, as DNA: TGTGCCTGTCAACAGGGGAGCAATCAGCCCCAGCATTTT.

J is TRBJ2-2 and V is TRBV5-1; maybe TRBD1 (5 bases). Trimming stripped 0 bases from V and 4 bases from J, with 7 bases between. Looked up from germline, CDR1 is SGHRS and CDR2 is YFSETQ. The CDR3 sequence is 14 residues long. The CDR3 here is CASSLERGTGELFF. In DNA form, the CDR3 reads TGCGCCAGCAGCTTGGAAAGGGGCACCGGGGAGCTGTTTTTT.

Judged by frequency, this clone is medium-sized. The V gene is TRBV5-5, the J gene TRBJ1-2; no clear D. Germline loops: CDR1 SGHKS, CDR2 YYEKEE (reference sequence). V lost 4 bases to trimming and J lost 7 bases, with 17 bases between them. The CDR3 is made up of 14 amino acids. The CDR3 nucleotides are TGTGCCAGCAGCCCGAGTCCTCTTGGTCTTGGCTACACCTTC. This gives the protein CASSPSPLGLGYTF.

The chain uses TRBV29-1 and TRBJ1-3, with D unresolved. Trimming shortened V by 7 bases and J by 0 bases, and 10 bases separated the two germline ends. CDR3 length equals 13 residues. In germline, CDR1 is SQVTM, CDR2 ANQGSEA. The CDR3 loop is CSAREPSGNTIYF. In nucleotides, the CDR3 is TGCAGCGCCCGGGAACCCTCTGGAAACACCATATATTTT. Together with reference TRBV29-1 and TRBJ1-3, the CDR3 gives the full variable domain: SAVISQKPSRDICQRGTSLTIQCQVDSQVTMMFWYRQQPGQSLTLIATANQGSEATYESGFVIDKFPISRPNLTFSTLTVSNMSPEDSSIYLCSAREPSGNTIYFGEGSWLTVV.

This rearrangement joins TRBV6-5 to TRBJ1-1; 9 bases line up with TRBD1. Germline lookup yields CDR1 MNHEY and CDR2 SVGAGI. Losses at the gene ends were 6 bases for V and 4 bases for J; bases not matched to a gene: 3. CDR3 length equals 13 residues. The CDR3 sequence is CASSRQGGTEAFF. CDR3 nucleotide sequence: TGTGCCAGCAGCCGACAGGGGGGCACTGAAGCTTTCTTT.

This rearrangement joins TRBV6-5 to TRBJ1-2; D is ambiguous. The CDR3 is made up of 15 amino acids. V was pared by 8 bases and J by 6 bases, with 22 bases between. The V gene's germline CDR1 is MNHEY and CDR2 SVGAGI. The CDR3 coding sequence is TGTGCCAGCGGGAGGACGGTTTCTTATCGGGATGGCTACACCTTC. Encoded protein: CASGRTVSYRDGYTF.

The chain carries TRBV25-1 and TRBJ2-5, with 8 bases fitting TRBD1. The CDR3 totals 12 residues. Losses at the gene ends were 10 bases for V and 4 bases for J; bases not matched to a gene: 5. In germline, CDR1 is MGHDK, CDR2 SYGVNS. The CDR3 loop is CATQTGVETQYF. The CDR3 region has the DNA TGTGCCACCCAGACAGGGGTAGAGACCCAGTACTTC.

The chain employs TRBV7-2 and TRBJ1-2, with 7 bases aligning to TRBD1. Trimming at V came to 5 bases and at J to 5 bases, leaving 5 bases not matched to a gene. This CDR3 spans 13 amino acids. Germline V lookup: CDR1 SGHTA, CDR2 FQGNSA. CDR3 residues: CASSAQTGYGYTF. CDR3 bases: TGTGCCAGCAGCGCGCAGACAGGGTATGGCTACACCTTC.

This chain connects TRBV9 to TRBJ2-7; TRBD2 agrees at 8 bases. CDR3 size: 14 residues. CDR1 is SGDLS, CDR2 YYNGEE, per germline. J was trimmed by 6 bases and V by 3 bases; bases with no gene match: 8. Here the CDR3 DNA reads TGTGCCAGCAGCGGGGGGGGACTAGGGGTCGAGCAGTACTTC. As protein: CASSGGGLGVEQYF.